The present T cell receptor beta chain was sequenced within a study of PD-L1 blockade in urothelial cancer. Study-level background: Atezolizumab (1,200 mg intravenously every 3 weeks) began at some point between 2014 and 2016 for patients. Blood samples had a median of 141,255 T cells. Study results and limitations: When measured at 3 weeks, tumor-associated blood clones expanded more in durable-benefit patients. Sub-median blood TCR clonality before treatment predicted longer survival.

A note on this clone: What it recognizes is unknown.

Germline values: CDR1 LNHDA, CDR2 SQIVND (reference sequence). The trim removed 6 bases at V and 2 bases at J, leaving 0 bases unmatched. The CDR3 has 13 residues. Time point: pretreatment peripheral blood. The data were produced by immunoSEQ multiplex PCR, yet TCRdb's version contains in-frame clones alone and is incomplete. The table records about 130,000 clones, about four fifths of them present only once. Sequencing was performed on PBMCs, taken around atezolizumab (anti-PD-L1) treatment. The V call is TRBV19, the J call TRBJ2-7; 11 nucleotides line up with TRBD2. The origin of this receptor is a man aged 45-60 years with urothelial cancer. CDR3 DNA: TGTGCCAGTAGACTAGCGGGAGCCTACGAGCAGTACTTC. The encoded protein is CASRLAGAYEQYF.